The 31 T cell receptor beta chains listed next were all sequenced from one sample in a study of T cells after yellow fever vaccination. TCRdb re-called the 5' RACE reads through MiXCR, storing one row per CDR3 protein. The profile shows 150,000 or so distinct CDR3 sequences, less than 9% of them singletons. The sample consisted of CD4+ T cells sorted from PBMCs, taken roughly 5 days after the first yellow fever vaccination. The source of these receptors is a man younger than 35 who received the YFV17D yellow fever vaccine.

This clonotype appeared many times. The chain links TRBV7-9 to TRBJ1-3; D gene unclear. Trimming stripped 1 base from V and 4 bases from J, with 8 bases between. This CDR3 spans 14 amino acids. Germline V gene data show CDR1 as SEHNR and CDR2 as FQNEAQ (reference sequence). The CDR3 DNA reads as TGTGCCAGCAGCTTAGTCTCTGGAGGAAACACCATATATTTT. Encoded protein: CASSLVSGGNTIYF.

In its sample, this clonotype was seen many times. The genes are TRBV4-1 and TRBJ2-7, with TRBD2 identical over 10 bases. J lost 1 base, V lost 8 bases, and 8 bases had no gene match. The CDR3 is 15 amino acids. CDR1 and CDR2 (germline): MGHRA, YSYEKL. The CDR3 DNA reads TGCGCCAGCGCCAGCGGGGGGGCCCTGTCCTACGAGCAGTACTTC. Translation gives CASASGGALSYEQYF.

The V call is TRBV7-2, the J call TRBJ2-3, with 10 nucleotides matching TRBD2. V shed 4 bases, J shed 0 bases, and the junction held 4 bases outside the gene matches. This CDR3 region has 16 residues. Germline CDR1 reads SGHTA; CDR2 reads FQGNSA. CDR3 in amino acids: CASSSTSGFSTDTQYF. CDR3 DNA sequence: TGTGCCAGCAGCTCGACTAGCGGGTTTAGCACAGATACGCAGTATTTT.

This clonotype was seen a few times. The genes are TRBV28 and TRBJ2-7, with TRBD2 matching over 8 bases. The CDR3 extends over 15 amino acids. The junction had 7 bases not matched to a gene; V was cut back by 4 bases and J by 2 bases. The V gene's germline CDR1 is MDHEN and CDR2 SYDVKM. Here the CDR3 reads CASSWGASGPYEQYV. Here the CDR3 DNA reads TGTGCCAGCAGTTGGGGGGCTAGCGGGCCCTACGAGCAGTACGTC.

There are many counts of this clonotype. The chain joins TRBV14 to TRBJ2-7, with D perhaps matching TRBD1 (5 bases). V gave up 0 bases and J gave up 1 base, with 16 bases separating them. The CDR3 sequence is 17 residues long. Per germline, CDR1 SGHDN and CDR2 FVKESK. As DNA, the CDR3 is TGTGCCAGCAGCCAAGATGAGTCGCCAGGGTATTCCTACGAGCAGTACTTC. Residues: CASSQDESPGYSYEQYF.

The gene calls are TRBV4-2 and TRBJ2-5; D not certain. The V and J ends lost 2 bases and 5 bases respectively, with 15 bases between them. This CDR3 is 15 amino acids long. Germline-derived CDR1 and CDR2 are LGHNA and YNFKEQ. CDR3 DNA sequence: TGTGCCAGCAGCCAATCCAGGACCCCTGGGGAGACCCAGTACTTC. It specifies CASSQSRTPGETQYF.

This clonotype was picked up a small number of times. The V call is TRBV20-1, the J call TRBJ1-6, with 9 bases lining up with TRBD1. The J segment lost 7 bases and the V segment lost 0 bases, leaving 1 base of the junction unmatched. Germline values: CDR1 DFQATT, CDR2 SNEGSKA (reference sequence). This CDR3 is built from 14 residues. CDR3 DNA: TGCAGTGCTAGAGAGACAGGGGGGAATTCACCCCTCCACTTT. It codes for CSARETGGNSPLHF.

This clonotype was seen ten or more times. This chain joins TRBV20-1 and TRBJ1-1, with D unclear. This CDR3 is built from 13 residues. Trimming removed 7 bases from V and 3 bases from J, with 15 bases in between. The germline CDR1 and CDR2 sequences are DFQATT and SNEGSKA (reference sequence). The CDR3, as DNA: TGCAGTGTTCAAGAGGGCCGGGACACTGAAGCTTTCTTT. This gives the protein CSVQEGRDTEAFF.

This clonotype has at least ten counts. The chain is built from TRBV20-1 and TRBJ2-5, with a weak D call TRBD2 (5 bases). The germline V and J ends were trimmed by 6 bases and 5 bases, with 19 bases remaining between them. There are 14 residues in the CDR3. The germline V gene encodes CDR1 DFQATT and CDR2 SNEGSKA (reference sequence). In DNA form, the CDR3 reads TGCAGTGCCAAGGGTAGGGCTAGCTGGGAGACCCAGTACTTC. As protein: CSAKGRASWETQYF.

Many counts were recorded for this clonotype. This rearrangement joins TRBV7-2 to TRBJ2-1; D may be TRBD2 (5 bases). Germline CDR1 is SGHTA and CDR2 is FQGNSA. CDR3 length: 14 amino acids. V shed 5 bases and J shed 8 bases, with 16 bases lying between them. The CDR3 nucleotides are TGTGCCAGCAGCCCTTCTTGGGTTAGCGATGAGCAGTTCTTC. Translation gives CASSPSWVSDEQFF.

CDR3 nucleotides: TGTGCCAGCAGCGTAGATTCCGGGGCGGGGGGGGTCAATGAGCAGTTCTTC. This gives the protein CASSVDSGAGGVNEQFF. The rearrangement links TRBV9 to TRBJ2-1; 9 nucleotides agree with TRBD2. The CDR3 is 17 amino acids. Trimming took 0 bases from V and 6 from J; bases not matched to a gene: 10. The V gene's germline CDR1 is SGDLS and CDR2 YYNGEE.

Many counts were recorded for this clonotype. The V call is TRBV29-1, the J call TRBJ2-7; 11 nucleotides align to TRBD1. The CDR3 sequence is 12 residues long. V lost 6 bases and J lost 5; bases outside the gene matches: 3. Germline assignment: CDR1 SQVTM and CDR2 ANQGSEA. The CDR3: CSVRTGGDEQYV. CDR3 in DNA: TGCAGCGTCAGGACAGGGGGCGACGAGCAGTACGTC.

This clonotype appeared many times. This sequence joins TRBV24-1 and TRBJ2-7; 10 positions agree with TRBD1. This CDR3 region has 15 residues. Unmatched junction bases numbered 13, after V lost 12 bases and J lost 3 bases. Germline assignment: CDR1 KGHDR and CDR2 SFDVKD. CDR3 sequence reads: CAPQARDRGLYEQYV. Here the CDR3 DNA reads TGTGCCCCCCAGGCTCGGGACAGGGGACTCTACGAGCAGTACGTC.

Ten or more counts support this clonotype. V is TRBV5-1 and J is TRBJ2-3; maybe TRBD1 (5 bases). Germline V gene data show CDR1 as SGHRS and CDR2 as YFSETQ. V lost 0 bases, J lost 4 bases, and 12 bases lay in between. There are 15 residues in the CDR3. The CDR3 DNA reads as TGCGCCAGCAGCTTGGTCAGGGTAGGGGCAGATACGCAGTATTTT. It yields the protein CASSLVRVGADTQYF. Using reference TRBV5-1 and TRBJ2-3 for the parts outside the CDR3, the full variable domain is KAGVTQTPRYLIKTRGQQVTLSCSPISGHRSVSWYQQTPGQGLQFLFEYFSETQRNKGNFPGRFSGRQFSNSRSEMNVSTLELGDSALYLCASSLVRVGADTQYFGPGTRLTVL.

The rearrangement joins TRBV6-2 or TRBV6-3 to TRBJ2-1, with 8 bases aligning to TRBD2. This CDR3 region has 13 residues. Germline values: CDR1 MNHEY, CDR2 SVGEGT. V shed 6 bases and J 8 bases; nucleotides not matched to a gene: 6. The CDR3 spells CASRTGGLYEQFF. Here the CDR3 DNA reads TGTGCCAGCAGAACGGGGGGGCTATATGAGCAGTTCTTC.

This chain links TRBV6-5 with TRBJ2-7, with D possibly being TRBD2 (6 bases). Per germline, CDR1 MNHEY and CDR2 SVGAGI. The CDR3 contains 13 residues. V shed 6 bases and J shed 3 bases, with 12 bases lying between them. CDR3 sequence: CASSRDSLYEQYF. The CDR3 coding sequence is TGTGCCAGCAGCCGGGACTCTCTCTACGAGCAGTACTTC.

There are a few counts of this clonotype. This chain joins TRBV11-2 and TRBJ2-2; 7 bases agree with TRBD1. The CDR3 totals 16 residues. Germline CDR1 reads SGHAT; CDR2 reads FQNNGV. V trimming: 4 bases; J trimming: 2 bases; junction bases outside the gene matches: 7. The CDR3 protein is CASSYRDSLNTGELFF. CDR3 DNA sequence: TGTGCCAGCAGCTACAGGGACAGCTTAAACACCGGGGAGCTGTTTTTT.

This clonotype was observed at least ten times. The chain is built from TRBV6-5 and TRBJ1-2, with D maybe TRBD1 (6 bases). Germline loops: CDR1 MNHEY, CDR2 SVGAGI. Trimming removed 8 bases at V and 4 bases at J, with 14 bases between. This CDR3 has 13 residues. CDR3 region: CASAPQGGYGYTF. The CDR3, as DNA: TGTGCCAGCGCCCCACAGGGCGGCTATGGCTACACCTTC.

At least ten counts were recorded for this clonotype. The chain couples TRBV6-5 to TRBJ1-2; the D gene is possibly TRBD1 (6 bases). The germline V gene encodes CDR1 MNHEY and CDR2 SVGAGI. This CDR3 is built from 13 residues. The V gene lost 6 bases and the J gene lost 3 bases, with 11 bases spanning the gap. The CDR3 DNA is TGTGCCAGCAGGGCACAGGGTTACTATGGCTACACCTTC. As protein: CASRAQGYYGYTF.

Ten or more counts support this clonotype. V and J are TRBV5-1 and TRBJ1-6; D is uncertain. This CDR3 is 14 amino acids long. V was clipped by 2 bases and J by 5 bases, with 8 bases between them. CDR1 and CDR2 (germline): SGHRS, YFSETQ. CDR3 DNA: TGCGCCAGCAGCTTTCGACTTGATAATTCACCCCTCCACTTT. Translating it yields CASSFRLDNSPLHF.

This clonotype was observed many times. The chain has TRBV29-1 and TRBJ1-4; weak D call: TRBD1 (6 bases). The CDR3 spans 12 residues. V lost 7 bases and J lost 0, with 6 bases in between. CDR1 and CDR2 from the germline V gene are SQVTM and ANQGSEA. In DNA, the CDR3 is TGCAGCGCAGGGGCAACTAATGAAAAACTGTTTTTT. Amino acid sequence: CSAGATNEKLFF.

This clonotype has just a few counts. V usage is TRBV7-2 and J usage is TRBJ2-1; 8 bases match TRBD2. The CDR3 covers 17 residues. With V trimmed by 3 bases and J by 6 bases, 13 bases remained unmatched. Germline values: CDR1 SGHTA, CDR2 FQGNSA. The CDR3 DNA is TGTGCCAGCAGCTTTCTACTTCTAGCGGGCCCAGTCAATGAGCAGTTCTTC. Protein sequence: CASSFLLLAGPVNEQFF.

This clonotype turned up a few times. The chain recombines TRBV30 with TRBJ2-1; TRBD2 agrees at 8 bases. This CDR3 has 15 amino acids. The V gene's germline CDR1 is GTSNPN and CDR2 SVGIG (reference sequence). V was clipped by 4 bases and J by 5 bases; unmatched bases: 10. This CDR3 is CAWNQGLAGNNEQFF. In nucleotides, the CDR3 is TGTGCCTGGAATCAGGGGCTAGCGGGCAACAATGAGCAGTTCTTC.

In this sample, this clonotype turned up many times. The V call is TRBV7-2, the J call TRBJ2-5; the D is unclear. The CDR3 extends over 11 amino acids. Germline V gene sequence: CDR1 SGHTA, CDR2 FQGNSA. Deletions cut 3 bases from V and 13 bases from J, with 12 bases between. CDR3: CASSFGPRLYF. CDR3 coding DNA: TGTGCCAGCAGCTTCGGACCGCGCCTGTACTTC.

This clonotype was counted ten times or more. The chain links TRBV7-8 to TRBJ2-7; TRBD1 is a possible D gene (6 bases). The CDR3 loop spans 13 amino acids. The germline V gene has CDR1 SGHVS and CDR2 FQNEAQ. V gave up 5 bases and J gave up 3 bases, with 11 bases separating them. The CDR3 protein is CASSLDSLYEQYV. The CDR3, as DNA: TGTGCCAGCAGCCTGGACAGCCTCTACGAGCAGTACGTC.

This clonotype was detected many times. The V call is TRBV4-3, the J call TRBJ1-5; no firm D call. Germline V gene lookup returns CDR1 LGHNA and CDR2 YSLEER. The CDR3 is made up of 13 amino acids. The V end was cut by 0 bases, the J end by 6 bases, with 6 bases between. CDR3 nucleotides: TGCGCCAGCAGCCAAGACGAGGGTCAGCCCCAGCATTTT. It encodes CASSQDEGQPQHF.

This chain connects TRBV5-4 to TRBJ2-5; no reliable D call. Germline CDR1 and CDR2: SGHNT and YYREEE (reference sequence). This CDR3 contains 13 residues. V shed 1 base and J shed 0 bases, with 4 bases lying between them. In nucleotides, the CDR3 is TGTGCCAGCAGCTTGTCTTACCAAGAGACCCAGTACTTC. Translation: CASSLSYQETQYF.

This clonotype has only one observation. V gene TRBV21-1 combines with J gene TRBJ2-5. TRBV21-1 is a pseudogene segment. This CDR3 has 15 residues. Here the CDR3 DNA reads TGTGCCAGCAGCAAATTTAGGGTTTCGCTAGAGACCCAGTACTTC. Amino acid sequence: CASSKFRVSLETQYF.

This clonotype has more than one count but fewer than ten. The rearrangement uses TRBV7-9 and TRBJ2-1; 7 positions match TRBD1. V gave up 5 bases and J gave up 0 bases; unmatched junction bases: 4. Germline loops: CDR1 SEHNR, CDR2 FQNEAQ (reference sequence). The CDR3 runs 15 residues. CDR3 nucleotides: TGTGCCAGCAGCCAGACAGGGAGCTCCTACAATGAGCAGTTCTTC. It specifies CASSQTGSSYNEQFF.

In this sample, this clonotype turned up many times. This chain links TRBV12-3 or TRBV12-4 with TRBJ2-1, with a possible D match to TRBD2 (5 bases). V lost 5 bases and J lost 5, with 19 bases in between. The CDR3 spans 16 residues. Here the CDR3 reads CASSPIVEASHNEQFF. The CDR3 DNA follows: TGTGCCAGCAGTCCCATAGTGGAGGCTTCCCACAATGAGCAGTTCTTC.

Notes on this clonotype: A read error may be the cause here, since a much bigger clone is one base away. CDR3 in amino acids: CASSGAGSNEELFF. The CDR3 nucleotides are TGTGCCAGCAGCGGCGCAGGGAGTAATGAAGAACTGTTTTTT. V usage is TRBV7-9 and J usage is TRBJ1-4, with D maybe TRBD1 (5 bases). CDR1 and CDR2 (germline): SEHNR, FQNEAQ (reference sequence). The CDR3 loop spans 14 amino acids.